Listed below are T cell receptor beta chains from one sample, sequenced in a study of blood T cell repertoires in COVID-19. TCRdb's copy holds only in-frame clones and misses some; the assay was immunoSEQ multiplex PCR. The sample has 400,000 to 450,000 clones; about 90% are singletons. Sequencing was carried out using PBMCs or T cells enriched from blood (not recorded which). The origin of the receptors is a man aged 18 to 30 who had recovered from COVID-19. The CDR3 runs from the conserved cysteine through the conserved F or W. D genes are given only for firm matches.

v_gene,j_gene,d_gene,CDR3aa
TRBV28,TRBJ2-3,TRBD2,CASKTSVLRSNTQYF
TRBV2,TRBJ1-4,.,CASSWGLGEKLFF
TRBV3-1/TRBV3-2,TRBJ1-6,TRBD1,CASSFLQTGTGSPLHF
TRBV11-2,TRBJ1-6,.,CASSFASYYSPLHF
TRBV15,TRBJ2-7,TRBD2,CATSRETSGRTYEQYF
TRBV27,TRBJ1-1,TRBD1,CASSPRDRGRVNTEAFF
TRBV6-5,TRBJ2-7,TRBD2,CASSYSVGGYEQYF
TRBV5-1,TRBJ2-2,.,CASSSRGGELFF
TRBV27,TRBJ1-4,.,CASSETGSWEKLFF
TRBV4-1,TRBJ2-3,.,CASSQDRGGAQYF
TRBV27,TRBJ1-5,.,CASSEVSGNNQPQHF
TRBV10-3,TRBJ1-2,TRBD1,CAITKDRDYGYTF
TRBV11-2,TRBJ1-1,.,CASSRTLRGEAFF
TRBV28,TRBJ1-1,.,CASRWSDSNTEAFF
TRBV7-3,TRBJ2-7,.,CASSYDSAGTYEQYF
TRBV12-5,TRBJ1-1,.,CASGLDSYMNTEAFF
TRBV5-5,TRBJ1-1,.,CASSLVGGQDGTEAFF
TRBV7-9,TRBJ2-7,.,CASSLGGGEQYF
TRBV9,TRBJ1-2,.,CASNLNPGRGYTF
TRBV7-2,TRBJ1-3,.,CASSRTRDTYSGNTIYF
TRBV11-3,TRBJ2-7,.,CASSLDYYEQYF
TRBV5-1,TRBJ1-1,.,CASSFRGADPEAFF
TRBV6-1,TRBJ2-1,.,CASSEVGSTGEQFF
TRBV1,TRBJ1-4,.,CTSSQDLSRDSEKLFF
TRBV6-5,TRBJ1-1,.,CASQEGHTEAFF
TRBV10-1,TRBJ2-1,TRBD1,CASSDLGQGRLNEQFF
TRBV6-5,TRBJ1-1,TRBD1,CAARTGVELNTEAFF
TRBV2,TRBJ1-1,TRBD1,CATTDRVDTEAFF
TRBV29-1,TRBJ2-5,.,CSVGSGVETQYF
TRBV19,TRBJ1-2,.,CARCWADYGYTF
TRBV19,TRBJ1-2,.,CASTGTFSADYGYTF
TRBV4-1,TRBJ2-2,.,CASSQGPVQGGTGELFF
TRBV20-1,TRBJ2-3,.,CSASGGRTDTQYF
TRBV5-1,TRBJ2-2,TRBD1,CASSRRDRAPNTGELFF
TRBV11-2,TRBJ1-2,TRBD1,CASSRDRQGYGYTF
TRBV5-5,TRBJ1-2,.,CASSFSGYGYTF
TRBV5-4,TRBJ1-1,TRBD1,CASSLDLGGGTEAFF
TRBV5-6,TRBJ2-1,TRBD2,CASSLGGLAETPVF
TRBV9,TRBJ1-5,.,CASSVGLWEDQPQHF
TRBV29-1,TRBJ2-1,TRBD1,CSVDRGTYNEQFF
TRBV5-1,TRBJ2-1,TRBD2,CASSLDSGSRNEQFF
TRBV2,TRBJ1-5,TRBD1,CASSIRQGGSNQPQHF
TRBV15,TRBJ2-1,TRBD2,CATSRDRREGNNEQFF
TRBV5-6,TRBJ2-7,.,CASSFRSRTRGYEQYF
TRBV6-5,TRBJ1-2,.,CASSYSKGGRAYGYTF
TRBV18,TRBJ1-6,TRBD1,CASSPWGQIDNSPLHF
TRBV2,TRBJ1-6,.,CASSPPGEVLHF
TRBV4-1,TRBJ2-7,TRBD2,CASSQEGTSAYEQYF
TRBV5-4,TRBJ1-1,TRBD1,CASSWDSLNTEAFF
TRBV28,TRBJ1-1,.,CASWPQGKGGTEAFF
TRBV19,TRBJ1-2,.,CASRPPHEGGYTF
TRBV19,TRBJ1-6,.,CASSNRVGSPLHF
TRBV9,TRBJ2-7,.,CASSVAPPQAF